One and the same sample provided the 14 T cell receptor beta chains below, sequenced in a study of T cells after yellow fever vaccination (dated by TCRdb to about 2019). The library came from 5' RACE. The data were produced on an Illumina HiSeq 2500. The public sequencing data were trimmed at Q25 with fastp and processed into clonotypes with MiXCR by TCRdb, which kept only in-frame beta chains. Merged by CDR3 protein, the rows form single entries marked with the most common genes and DNA. The sample contains around 400,000 distinct CDR3 sequences, around a tenth of them found a single time. The ten biggest clones cover 15% to 20% of the sample. Explained via the paper, the treatment or condition label denotes: live attenuated yellow fever vaccine strain. The sample here was PBMCs, taken on the day of the first yellow fever vaccination. Receptor source: a man aged 18 to 30 who received the YFV17D yellow fever vaccine.

At least ten counts were recorded for this clonotype. The chain recombines TRBV12-3 or TRBV12-4 with TRBJ2-4, with D perhaps matching TRBD1 (7 bases). V was trimmed by 6 bases and J by 8 bases, leaving 11 bases between them. The CDR3 covers 12 residues. The CDR3 DNA sequence: TGTGCCAGCAGCCTCAGGGGGGACATTCAGTACTTC. It specifies CASSLRGDIQYF.

This clonotype turned up a few times. The V and J genes are TRBV11-2 and TRBJ1-6; 10 bases agree with TRBD1. V shed 1 base and J 14 bases; nucleotides not matched to a gene: 11. Germline V lookup: CDR1 SGHAT, CDR2 FQNNGV. The CDR3 length is 16 residues. DNA for the CDR3: TGTGCCAGCAGCTTAGGGGGACAGGGGTTCTCGGATTCCCTCCACTTT. Translating it yields CASSLGGQGFSDSLHF.

The V call is TRBV20-1, the J call TRBJ1-1, with 9 nucleotides matching TRBD1. V trimming: 3 bases; J trimming: 2 bases; junction bases outside the gene matches: 4. This CDR3 contains 14 residues. Germline V lookup: CDR1 DFQATT, CDR2 SNEGSKA (reference sequence). As DNA, the CDR3 is TGCAGTGCTAGCGGACAGGGGCTAAACACTGAAGCTTTCTTT. Protein product: CSASGQGLNTEAFF.

This clonotype was seen repeatedly, ten times or more. The chain links TRBV5-1 to TRBJ2-5; possibly TRBD2 for D (6 bases). Germline lookup yields CDR1 SGHRS and CDR2 YFSETQ. This CDR3 region has 14 residues. Trimming removed 4 bases at V and 5 bases at J, with 15 bases between. The CDR3 coding sequence is TGCGCCAGCAGCCCCGCTGAGGGGAGGGAGACCCAGTACTTC. This sequence encodes CASSPAEGRETQYF.

The chain couples TRBV7-8 to TRBJ2-1; D perhaps matches TRBD2 (6 bases). The germline V gene has CDR1 SGHVS and CDR2 FQNEAQ. The V end was cut by 1 base, the J end by 2 bases, with 12 bases between. The CDR3 has 16 amino acids. CDR3 nucleotides: TGTGCCAGCAGCTTAGGGGGTCGGGGGACCTACAATGAGCAGTTCTTC. Protein: CASSLGGRGTYNEQFF.

The V call is TRBV6-1, the J call TRBJ2-1; D gene uncertain. This CDR3 is built from 14 residues. Germline lookup yields CDR1 MNHNS and CDR2 SASEGT. The germline V and J ends were trimmed by 6 bases and 0 bases, with 9 bases remaining between them. CDR3 coding DNA: TGTGCCAGCAGGTCGAAAAGCTCCTACAATGAGCAGTTCTTC. Residues: CASRSKSSYNEQFF.

A remark on this clonotype: Its ends do not fully match the called genes, so a read error is possible. The rearrangement links TRBV12-3 or TRBV12-4 to TRBJ1-1, with a weak D call TRBD1 (5 bases). The CDR3 consists of 15 residues. CDR3 in DNA: TGTGCCAGCAGCTTAGGCCTTACAGGGAACACTGAAGCTTTCTTT. This encodes CASSLGLTGNTEAFF.

This clonotype was seen only once. The chain couples TRBV19 to TRBJ1-4, with unresolved D. The V gene's germline CDR1 is LNHDA and CDR2 SQIVND (reference sequence). Between the trimmed V and J ends, which lost 7 bases and 8 bases, there was a span of 20 bases. The CDR3 runs to 15 residues. Written as DNA, the CDR3 is TGTGCCAGTACCCTTTACGCAGGAAGTGACGAAAAACTGTTTTTT. Its translation: CASTLYAGSDEKLFF.

On this clonotype: A read error is likely, as this CDR3 ends without the conserved phenylalanine or tryptophan. DNA for the CDR3: TGTGCCAGCTCACGCGAGTTGGAGGGGAAAGATACGCAGTATTAT. Protein sequence: CASSRELEGKDTQYY. This rearrangement joins TRBV18 to TRBJ2-3; perhaps TRBD2 as D (6 bases). Germline V gene lookup returns CDR1 KGHSH and CDR2 LQKENI. The CDR3 has 15 residues. V lost 4 bases, J lost 5 bases, and 16 bases lay in between.

In this sample, this clonotype turned up a few times. This chain uses TRBV11-2 with TRBJ1-1; the D gene is possibly TRBD1 (5 bases). The CDR3 contains 15 residues. V was clipped by 4 bases and J by 3 bases, with 15 bases between them. The germline CDR1 and CDR2 sequences are SGHAT and FQNNGV. The CDR3 DNA reads TGTGCCAGCAGCTCATTTGGAGCAGGGCACACTGAAGCTTTCTTT. Protein sequence: CASSSFGAGHTEAFF. Variable domain in full (rest from reference TRBV11-2 and TRBJ1-1): EAGVAQSPRYKIIEKRQSVAFWCNPISGHATLYWYQQILGQGPKLLIQFQNNGVVDDSQLPKDRFSAERLKGVDSTLKIQPAKLEDSAVYLCASSSFGAGHTEAFFGQGTRLTVV.

This clonotype was found a few times. This rearrangement joins TRBV6-1 to TRBJ2-5; 10 nucleotides match TRBD1. Germline V gene lookup returns CDR1 MNHNS and CDR2 SASEGT. This CDR3 has 13 amino acids. The J segment lost 7 bases and the V segment lost 5 bases, leaving 4 bases of the junction unmatched. CDR3 residues: CASSRGQGGTQYF. As DNA, the CDR3 is TGTGCCAGCAGTCGCGGACAGGGGGGGACCCAGTACTTC.

This clonotype has more than one count but fewer than ten. This chain connects TRBV6-1 to TRBJ2-6; 8 bases are a match to TRBD1. The junction had 18 bases not matched to a gene; V was cut back by 5 bases and J by 0 bases. The CDR3 contains 21 residues. In germline, CDR1 is MNHNS, CDR2 SASEGT. The CDR3 DNA follows: TGTGCCAGCAGTACCCGGGGATTGTTGTTACAGGGGGGCTCTGGGGCCAACGTCCTGACTTTC. This sequence encodes CASSTRGLLLQGGSGANVLTF.

V and J are TRBV18 and TRBJ2-5; the D gene is possibly TRBD2 (7 bases). V lost 6 bases, J lost 1 base, and 15 bases lay in between. CDR1 is KGHSH, CDR2 LQKENI, per germline. The CDR3 runs 15 residues. CDR3 in amino acids: CASSTSAGAQETQYF. CDR3 coding DNA: TGTGCCAGCTCTACCTCCGCGGGGGCCCAAGAGACCCAGTACTTC.

Only a few counts were recorded for this clonotype. The chain recombines TRBV27 with TRBJ2-3; TRBD1 matches 7 bases. The trim removed 3 bases at V and 8 bases at J, leaving 14 bases unmatched. The CDR3 spans 16 residues. Germline-derived CDR1 and CDR2 are MNHEY and SMNVEV (reference sequence). In DNA form, the CDR3 reads TGTGCCAGCAGTTTTCGGGACAGACAGAGAGTAGGTACGCAGTATTTT. It encodes CASSFRDRQRVGTQYF.